This T cell receptor beta chain was captured in a study of post-analysis software for immune sequencing data. Study information: Relapsing-remitting, secondary progressive and progressive-relapsing courses of multiple sclerosis were included. General study points: Elevated frequency relative to controls characterized about 5 TRBV segments in patients, TRBV5-6, TRBV5-1 and TRBV20-1 among them.

The J segment lost 5 bases and the V segment lost 2 bases, leaving 3 bases of the junction unmatched. The CDR3 is 14 residues long. The germline V gene encodes CDR1 LGHDT and CDR2 YNNKEL (reference sequence). Of note for this clonotype: The antigen remains undetermined.

The library was made from cDNA and included unique molecular identifiers. MiXCR was run by TCRdb on the PCR reads, yielding one entry per CDR3 protein. Of approximately 690,000 distinct CDR3 sequences in the sample, 59% were seen once. The sample comprised blood. V and J are TRBV3-1 and TRBJ2-1, with 7 positions matching TRBD1. The source of this sequence is a girl aged 2-10 years with multiple sclerosis. The CDR3 nucleotides read TGTGCCAGCAGCCAATTGACAGGGAACAATGAGCAGTTCTTC. Translation gives CASSQLTGNNEQFF.